The clone carrying this TCR beta chain was observed many times. Germline lookup yields CDR1 SGHRS and CDR2 YFSETQ. This CDR3 comprises 14 residues. The ends lost 4 bases at V and 4 bases at J; junction bases unmatched: 7. These data originate in a study of identical twins. A universal primer site came from template switching; cDNA carried unique molecular identifiers. TCRdb re-derived calls from the 5' RACE reads in MiXCR, one entry per CDR3 protein. Counted here are around 450,000 distinct CDR3 sequences, approximately 15% occurring once; the ten biggest clones make up approximately 0.52%. A further study also used this sample, focusing on yellow fever vaccine responses in identical twins.

The rearrangement links TRBV5-1 to TRBJ1-1; 7 bases match TRBD1. Material for sequencing was CD4+ T cells sorted from blood. This sequence was found in a woman aged 18-35 years in good health. In nucleotides, the CDR3 is TGCGCCAGCAGCAGACGACAGGGTAGCACTGAAGCTTTCTTT. Protein sequence: CASSRRQGSTEAFF.